Listed here are 29 T cell receptor beta chains from one sample, sequenced in a study of response to subunit inactivated influenza vaccine. TCRdb itself ran the RT-PCR reads through MiXCR, one entry per CDR3 protein. Counted here are roughly 460,000 distinct CDR3 sequences, approximately 10% occurring once; the ten biggest clones make up roughly 12%. The source material was PBMCs from blood, sampled roughly 48 days after vaccination. Receptor source: a man over 45 who received an inactivated influenza vaccine.

This clonotype has more than one count but fewer than ten. The V and J genes are TRBV6-1 and TRBJ1-4; 8 positions agree with TRBD1. Germline loops: CDR1 MNHNS, CDR2 SASEGT. V lost 10 bases and J lost 3; bases outside the gene matches: 4. The CDR3 runs 13 residues. CDR3 DNA: TGTGCCACCTGGACAGGGTCTAATGAAAAACTGTTTTTT. It codes for CATWTGSNEKLFF.

The gene calls are TRBV11-2 and TRBJ2-6, with TRBD1 matching over 11 bases. Per the germline V gene, CDR1 is SGHAT and CDR2 is FQNNGV. CDR3 length: 18 amino acids. V lost 5 bases to trimming and J lost 1 base; unmatched junction nucleotides: 7. CDR3 DNA sequence: TGTGCCAGCAGCCTTTGGGACAGGGGGAGTTCTGGGGCCAACGTCCTGACTTTC. Protein: CASSLWDRGSSGANVLTF.

Ten or more counts support this clonotype. The chain is built from TRBV11-2 and TRBJ2-1; D is uncertain. The length of the CDR3 is 15 residues. The ends were cut back, 0 bases at V and 4 bases at J, with 10 bases in the middle. The germline CDR1 and CDR2 sequences are SGHAT and FQNNGV. The CDR3 protein is CASSLDLVGYNEQFF. The CDR3 nucleotides are TGTGCCAGCAGCTTAGATCTGGTGGGGTACAATGAGCAGTTCTTC.

This clonotype was found many times. The J gene is TRBJ1-6, the V gene TRBV6-1; D not resolved. CDR3 length: 14 residues. The V end lost 6 bases, the J end lost 7 bases, and 13 bases lay between the germline ends. Per germline, CDR1 MNHNS and CDR2 SASEGT. CDR3: CASRATRRNSPLHF. Here the CDR3 DNA reads TGTGCCAGCAGGGCGACCCGGAGGAATTCACCCCTCCACTTT.

This clonotype was seen only a few times. The rearrangement links TRBV14 to TRBJ1-1; D gene unclear. This CDR3 is built from 13 residues. Trimming took off 4 bases at V and 0 bases at J, with 6 bases between the two ends. Germline-derived CDR1 and CDR2 are SGHDN and FVKESK. The DNA for the CDR3 is TGTGCCAGCAGCCGAGAGCTGAACACTGAAGCTTTCTTT. The encoded protein is CASSRELNTEAFF. Supplemented by reference TRBV14 and TRBJ1-1, the full variable domain reads EAGVTQFPSHSVIEKGQTVTLRCDPISGHDNLYWYRRVMGKEIKFLLHFVKESKQDESGMPNNRFLAERTGGTYSTLKVQPAELEDSGVYFCASSRELNTEAFFGQGTRLTVV.

This clonotype was recorded a few times. This rearrangement joins TRBV27 to TRBJ2-5; 7 positions agree with TRBD1. The CDR3 has 14 amino acids. Germline V CDR1 and CDR2: MNHEY, SMNVEV (reference sequence). V shed 4 bases, J shed 2 bases, and the junction held 4 bases outside the gene matches. The CDR3 nucleotides read TGTGCCAGCAGTTCGGGACAGAATCAAGAGACCCAGTACTTC. Its translation: CASSSGQNQETQYF.

This clonotype was seen more than once but under ten times. The genes are TRBV6-5 and TRBJ2-3; D perhaps matches TRBD1 (6 bases). The CDR3 length is 15 residues. The V gene's germline CDR1 is MNHEY and CDR2 SVGAGI. V lost 2 bases and J 0 bases, leaving 9 bases between the germline ends. CDR3 region: CASSYRGQSTDTQYF. CDR3 coding DNA: TGTGCCAGCAGTTACCGCGGACAGAGCACAGATACGCAGTATTTT.

This clonotype was seen a few times. The chain is built from TRBV9 and TRBJ2-3; D is uncertain. CDR3 length: 15 amino acids. The V end lost 0 bases, the J end lost 6 bases, and 14 bases lay between the germline ends. Per germline, CDR1 SGDLS and CDR2 YYNGEE. The CDR3 DNA is TGTGCCAGCAGCGTAGCAGGCGCGAGGATGGATACGCAGTATTTT. Amino acid sequence: CASSVAGARMDTQYF.

V gene TRBV15 combines with J gene TRBJ1-2; D gene unclear. V was shortened by 0 bases and J by 7 bases, with 12 bases between the two germline ends. Germline values: CDR1 LNHNV, CDR2 YYDKDF (reference sequence). The CDR3 totals 14 residues. For the CDR3, the DNA is TGTGCCACCAGCAGAGAAGGTACAGTTCGTGGCTACACCTTC. This encodes CATSREGTVRGYTF.

For this clonotype: The germline gene is not matched at one end of the junction; a read error may be the cause. The rearrangement uses TRBV4-1 and TRBJ1-5; no clear D. The CDR3 is 14 amino acids. Germline assignment: CDR1 MGHRA and CDR2 YSYEKL. CDR3 sequence (DNA): TGCGCCAGCGGCCAAGTACATAGCAATCAGCCCCAGCATTTT. Its protein product is CASGQVHSNQPQHF.

This clonotype has more than one count but fewer than ten. The rearrangement links TRBV7-2 to TRBJ1-6; D might be TRBD1 (5 bases). Per germline, CDR1 SGHTA and CDR2 FQGNSA. The length of the CDR3 is 14 residues. Trimming took off 4 bases at V and 7 bases at J, with 11 bases between the two ends. CDR3 DNA sequence: TGTGCCAGCAGCTCGCAGGGAGTCAATTCACCCCTCCACTTT. This sequence encodes CASSSQGVNSPLHF.

The chain recombines TRBV29-1 with TRBJ2-3, with TRBD2 identical over 10 bases. The CDR3 length is 13 residues. Germline V lookup: CDR1 SQVTM, CDR2 ANQGSEA. The J segment lost 3 bases and the V segment lost 6 bases, leaving 3 bases of the junction unmatched. CDR3 region: CSVPSGSTDTQYF. The CDR3 DNA follows: TGCAGCGTCCCTAGCGGGAGTACAGATACGCAGTATTTT.

This clonotype was counted many times. This chain connects TRBV12-3 or TRBV12-4 to TRBJ2-3; D may be TRBD2 (5 bases). Trimming took off 4 bases at V and 2 bases at J, with 13 bases between the two ends. The CDR3 extends over 15 amino acids. The CDR3 sequence is CASSSPSKDTDTQYF. The CDR3 DNA follows: TGTGCCAGCAGTTCGCCTAGCAAAGACACAGATACGCAGTATTTT.

This clonotype was seen a handful of times. The V and J genes are TRBV20-1 and TRBJ2-3, with 10 bases aligning to TRBD2. V lost 5 bases to trimming and J lost 2 bases; unmatched junction nucleotides: 7. The germline V gene has CDR1 DFQATT and CDR2 SNEGSKA (reference sequence). CDR3 length: 15 residues. In nucleotides, the CDR3 is TGCAGTGCTGAGACTAGCGGGTACTACACAGATACGCAGTATTTT. Translation gives CSAETSGYYTDTQYF.

The chain joins TRBV7-8 to TRBJ2-2, with D possibly being TRBD1 or TRBD2 (5 bases each). V lost 2 bases and J lost 6, with 13 bases in between. The CDR3 has 15 amino acids. Germline-derived CDR1 and CDR2 are SGHVS and FQNEAQ. CDR3 loop: CASSLHGGTSGELFF. DNA for the CDR3: TGTGCCAGCAGCTTACATGGGGGAACTTCCGGGGAGCTGTTTTTT.

The chain couples TRBV7-2 to TRBJ2-1; 8 nucleotides align to TRBD2. Germline CDR1 SGHTA, CDR2 FQGNSA. This CDR3 is 20 amino acids long. V shed 0 bases, J shed 0 bases, and the junction held 13 bases outside the gene matches. CDR3 bases: TGTGCCAGCAGCTTAGCGCCCTGGCGGGGGGCTTTGAGCTCCTACAATGAGCAGTTCTTC. This encodes CASSLAPWRGALSSYNEQFF.

The chain combines TRBV3-1 with TRBJ1-5, with D unclear. Trimming left V 0 bases short and J 4 bases short, with 1 base between. There are 12 residues in the CDR3. Germline V gives CDR1 LGHDT, CDR2 YNNKEL (reference sequence). CDR3 residues: CASSQENQPQHF. In DNA, the CDR3 is TGTGCCAGCAGCCAAGAGAATCAGCCCCAGCATTTT.

This clonotype was counted at least ten times. The rearrangement joins TRBV10-2 to TRBJ2-3; TRBD2 is a possible D gene (7 bases). CDR1 WSHSY and CDR2 SAAADI come from the germline V gene. This CDR3 is 13 amino acids long. V lost 11 bases, J lost 6 bases, and 18 bases lay in between. CDR3 coding DNA: TGCGCCGGGGGGGGCAGTCAGGCGGATACGCAGTATTTT. Translation: CAGGGSQADTQYF.

At least ten counts were recorded for this clonotype. The V gene is TRBV6-1, the J gene TRBJ1-2; TRBD1 matches 8 bases. CDR1 is MNHNS, CDR2 SASEGT, per germline. The V and J ends lost 6 bases and 4 bases, in that order; junction bases with no gene match: 4. This CDR3 region has 13 residues. Here the CDR3 DNA reads TGTGCCAGCAGCAGGGGGCTCGGCTATGGCTACACCTTC. This translates into CASSRGLGYGYTF.

This clonotype was counted a few times. The V and J genes are TRBV7-9 and TRBJ2-2; D unclear. The CDR3 is 15 amino acids. Trimming took 5 bases from V and 0 from J, leaving 10 bases between them. Germline V lookup: CDR1 SEHNR, CDR2 FQNEAQ (reference sequence). The CDR3 DNA reads TGTGCCAGCAGCCCTCGGGCCCCGAACACCGGGGAGCTGTTTTTT. This gives the protein CASSPRAPNTGELFF. Looking up the rest from reference TRBV7-9 and TRBJ2-2 gives the full variable domain: DTGVSQNPRHKITKRGQNVTFRCDPISEHNRLYWYRQTLGQGPEFLTYFQNEAQLEKSRLLSDRFSAERPKGSFSTLEIQRTEQGDSAMYLCASSPRAPNTGELFFGEGSRLTVL.

The chain joins TRBV3-1 to TRBJ2-5, with D uncertain. The germline CDR1 and CDR2 sequences are LGHDT and YNNKEL (reference sequence). The CDR3 has 12 residues. V was clipped by 0 bases and J by 9 bases, with 8 bases between them. Here the CDR3 DNA reads TGTGCCAGCAGCCAAGATCTTGGTGCCCAGTACTTC. It codes for CASSQDLGAQYF.

This clonotype has at least ten counts. The chain carries TRBV12-3 or TRBV12-4 and TRBJ1-2; D not certain. V was pared by 6 bases and J by 8 bases, with 10 bases between. CDR3 size: 11 residues. The CDR3 DNA reads TGTGCCAGCAGCCCGGGCCGGGGCTACACCTTC. It codes for CASSPGRGYTF.

In its sample, this clonotype was seen many times. This chain links TRBV12-3 or TRBV12-4 with TRBJ1-2, with D hard to call. Trimming removed 3 bases from V and 8 bases from J, with 10 bases in between. CDR3 length: 12 residues. DNA of the CDR3: TGTGCCAGCAGTTTTGGGAGCCGAGGCTACACCTTC. Encoded protein: CASSFGSRGYTF.

This chain joins TRBV5-4 and TRBJ2-2; no definite D call. The CDR3 has 13 residues. V was clipped by 2 bases and J by 6 bases, with 8 bases between them. Germline-derived CDR1 and CDR2 are SGHNT and YYREEE (reference sequence). The CDR3 sequence is CASSFSPAGELFF. CDR3 DNA sequence: TGTGCCAGCAGCTTTTCCCCGGCCGGGGAGCTGTTTTTT.

This clonotype was counted only a few times. This sequence joins TRBV12-3 or TRBV12-4 and TRBJ2-7, with 8 bases fitting TRBD1. The J segment lost 7 bases and the V segment lost 3 bases, leaving 8 bases of the junction unmatched. CDR3 length: 14 residues. CDR3 protein: CASSFGQGAGEQYF. The CDR3 DNA reads TGTGCCAGCAGTTTTGGGCAGGGGGCCGGGGAGCAGTACTTC.

This clonotype was detected only a few times. The rearrangement uses TRBV12-3 or TRBV12-4 and TRBJ2-2; D call uncertain. V shed 6 bases and J shed 7 bases, with 12 bases lying between them. There are 13 residues in the CDR3. The CDR3 is CASRSDGIGELFF. In DNA, the CDR3 is TGTGCCAGCAGATCAGACGGAATCGGGGAGCTGTTTTTT.

The chain joins TRBV6-1 to TRBJ2-6, with 7 bases identical to TRBD1. The CDR3 has 17 amino acids. The germline CDR1 and CDR2 sequences are MNHNS and SASEGT. V was pared by 6 bases and J by 0 bases, with 8 bases of the junction left unmatched. The CDR3 DNA sequence: TGTGCCAGCAGGGCTTTCGGGACAGTCTCTGGGGCCAACGTCCTGACTTTC. It specifies CASRAFGTVSGANVLTF.

The J gene is TRBJ2-2, the V gene TRBV7-9; D possibly corresponds to TRBD2 (6 bases). The germline V and J ends were trimmed by 10 bases and 0 bases, with 12 bases remaining between them. This CDR3 spans 14 amino acids. Germline assignment: CDR1 SEHNR and CDR2 FQNEAQ (reference sequence). CDR3 bases: TGTGCCACGATCGGGGGAACGAACACCGGGGAGCTGTTTTTT. This sequence encodes CATIGGTNTGELFF.

This clonotype was detected only a few times. V and J are TRBV6-1 and TRBJ2-2, with 10 nucleotides matching TRBD1. The germline gives CDR1 MNHNS, CDR2 SASEGT. This CDR3 comprises 16 residues. V was clipped by 6 bases and J by 5 bases; unmatched bases: 9. The CDR3 is CASRGPGTGETGELFF. DNA of the CDR3: TGTGCCAGCAGGGGCCCCGGGACAGGGGAAACCGGGGAGCTGTTTTTT.